The clone carrying this T cell receptor beta chain was detected once. One junction end does not reproduce the germline sequence, and a read error may be involved. The data were taken from a study of cytomegalovirus exposure and HLA in healthy donors. The CDR3 sequence is 13 residues long. Germline CDR1 and CDR2: SSHAT and FNYEAQ (reference sequence). The PCR employed 60 Vbeta primers together with 13 Jbeta primers. Clones were sequenced by immunoSEQ multiplex PCR, and TCRdb holds only the in-frame ones, with some missing. The data show roughly 150,000 clones, about four fifths seen once. Sequenced sample: PBMCs. This clonotype was sampled from a girl aged 10 to 17 in good health and CMV-seropositive. The chain is built from TRBV7-7 and TRBJ1-1, with D perhaps TRBD1 (5 bases). The CDR3, as DNA: TGTGCTAGCAGCGTGACAGTGAACACTGAAGCTTTCTTT. Translation gives CASSVTVNTEAFF.